These 19 T cell receptor beta chains came from one sample sequenced in a study of beta chain features in type 1 diabetes. The investigators reverse transcribed all of the isolated RNA, so they sequenced expressed TCRB transcripts. Produced via immunoSEQ multiplex PCR; TCRdb's table is partial and in-frame only. The sample includes 130,000 to 150,000 clones, around a tenth of them seen just once. The sample was central memory CD4+ T cells from blood. The receptors here all came from a young man in good health.

The table lists this clone with a few counts. The chain joins TRBV27 to TRBJ1-3, with TRBD1 matching over 7 bases. This CDR3 comprises 14 residues. The V segment lost 6 bases and the J segment 4 bases; nucleotides outside the gene matches: 6. The germline CDR1 and CDR2 sequences are MNHEY and SMNVEV (reference sequence). The CDR3 sequence: CASRDRVSGNTIYF. The CDR3 DNA follows: TGTGCCAGCAGAGACAGGGTATCCGGAAACACCATATATTTT.

V is TRBV5-1 and J is TRBJ2-2; 8 bases align to TRBD2. V trimming: 1 base; J trimming: 4 bases; junction bases outside the gene matches: 6. Germline assignment: CDR1 SGHRS and CDR2 YFSETQ. The CDR3 length is 16 residues. The CDR3 protein is CASSLIAGLGTGELFF. DNA of the CDR3: TGCGCCAGCAGCTTGATAGCGGGGCTGGGCACCGGGGAGCTGTTTTTT. The entire variable domain, with the rest obtained from reference TRBV5-1 and TRBJ2-2, is as follows: KAGVTQTPRYLIKTRGQQVTLSCSPISGHRSVSWYQQTPGQGLQFLFEYFSETQRNKGNFPGRFSGRQFSNSRSEMNVSTLELGDSALYLCASSLIAGLGTGELFFGEGSRLTVL.

This chain uses TRBV7-3 with TRBJ2-2; tentatively, D is TRBD1 (6 bases). Germline V gene data show CDR1 as SGHTA and CDR2 as FQGTGA. V lost 5 bases and J lost 7, with 14 bases in between. The CDR3 is made up of 14 amino acids. The CDR3 nucleotides are TGTGCCAGCAGCCTGGACAGTGCGTTCGGGGAGCTGTTTTTT. Its protein is CASSLDSAFGELFF.

Only a few counts were recorded for this clone. The chain couples TRBV7-2 to TRBJ1-6, with TRBD1 matching 9 bases. The junction had 8 bases not matched to a gene; V was cut back by 5 bases and J by 9 bases. CDR1 is SGHTA, CDR2 FQGNSA, per germline. This CDR3 contains 15 residues. CDR3 protein: CASSPRQGEASPLHF. The CDR3 nucleotides read TGTGCCAGCAGCCCCCGACAGGGGGAAGCTTCACCCCTCCACTTT. Full variable domain (outside the CDR3, taken from reference TRBV7-2 and TRBJ1-6): GAGVSQSPSNKVTEKGKDVELRCDPISGHTALYWYRQSLGQGLEFLIYFQGNSAPDKSGLPSDRFSAERTGGSVSTLTIQRTQQEDSAVYLCASSPRQGEASPLHFGNGTRLTVT.

This chain links TRBV7-8 with TRBJ2-7, with 9 bases that match TRBD1. The ends lost 1 base at V and 0 bases at J; junction bases unmatched: 7. Looked up from germline, CDR1 is SGHVS and CDR2 is FQNEAQ. The CDR3 extends over 17 amino acids. The CDR3, as DNA: TGTGCCAGCAGCTTAGGTCGGGACAGGGTGAGCTCCTACGAGCAGTACTTC. This sequence encodes CASSLGRDRVSSYEQYF. Filled out from reference TRBV7-8 and TRBJ2-7, the complete variable domain reads GAGVSQSPRYKVAKRGQDVALRCDPISGHVSLFWYQQALGQGPEFLTYFQNEAQLDKSGLPSDRFFAERPEGSVSTLKIQRTQQEDSAVYLCASSLGRDRVSSYEQYFGPGTRLTVT.

This clone was seen a handful of times. The chain couples TRBV6-5 to TRBJ2-3, with a tentative D call TRBD2 (6 bases). There are 15 residues in the CDR3. V shed 1 base and J shed 2 bases, with 10 bases lying between them. CDR1 is MNHEY, CDR2 SVGAGI, per germline. The CDR3, as DNA: TGTGCCAGCAGTTACTTCGGAGGGGACACAGATACGCAGTATTTT. Translation: CASSYFGGDTDTQYF.

This chain links TRBV5-1 with TRBJ2-5, with D possibly being TRBD1 (7 bases). The CDR3 has 14 residues. The germline CDR1 and CDR2 sequences are SGHRS and YFSETQ. V was trimmed by 2 bases and J by 4 bases, leaving 12 bases between them. In DNA form, the CDR3 reads TGCGCCAGCAGCTTTGGGACAGCGGGAGAGACCCAGTACTTC. Protein: CASSFGTAGETQYF.

V gene TRBV5-6 combines with J gene TRBJ1-5; no reliable D call. Between the trimmed V and J ends, which lost 2 bases and 6 bases, there was a span of 6 bases. This CDR3 spans 12 amino acids. CDR1 and CDR2 (germline): SGHDT, YYEEEE. CDR3 in amino acids: CASSFNGQPQHF. CDR3 coding DNA: TGTGCCAGCAGCTTTAACGGTCAGCCCCAGCATTTT. The full variable domain, rest sourced from reference TRBV5-6 and TRBJ1-5, is DAGVTQSPTHLIKTRGQQVTLRCSPKSGHDTVSWYQQALGQGPQFIFQYYEEEERQRGNFPDRFSGHQFPNYSSELNVNALLLGDSALYLCASSFNGQPQHFGDGTRLSIL.

The chain employs TRBV6-5 and TRBJ1-4, with a tentative D call TRBD1 (5 bases). The germline V gene has CDR1 MNHEY and CDR2 SVGAGI. The ends were cut back, 2 bases at V and 2 bases at J, with 12 bases in the middle. The CDR3 spans 16 residues. CDR3 sequence: CASSYNWPGTNEKLFF. Written as DNA, the CDR3 is TGTGCCAGCAGTTACAATTGGCCAGGGACTAATGAAAAACTGTTTTTT.

The V gene is TRBV4-3, the J gene TRBJ1-3; D possibly corresponds to TRBD1 (6 bases). V was shortened by 4 bases and J by 1 base, with 14 bases between the two germline ends. CDR1 LGHNA and CDR2 YSLEER come from the germline V gene. There are 16 residues in the CDR3. CDR3 sequence: CASSLLLQGSGNTIYF. DNA for the CDR3: TGCGCCAGCAGCCTCCTTTTACAGGGATCTGGAAACACCATATATTTT.

On this clone itself: Its ends do not fully match the called genes, so a read error is possible. Here the CDR3 DNA reads TGCGCCAGCAGCCCCGAATGGGGGACAGCCCTCTTC. As protein: CASSPEWGTALF. This chain joins TRBV4-1 and TRBJ2-1, with 7 bases lining up with TRBD1. This CDR3 spans 12 amino acids. Germline V CDR1 and CDR2: MGHRA, YSYEKL.

The chain uses TRBV20-1 and TRBJ2-7, with TRBD1 matching 8 bases. The CDR3 length is 11 residues. Trimming took 4 bases from V and 11 from J; bases not matched to a gene: 7. Germline CDR1 and CDR2: DFQATT and SNEGSKA (reference sequence). The CDR3 region is CSANRQGMKYF. The CDR3 region has the DNA TGCAGTGCTAACCGACAGGGGATGAAGTACTTC.

This clone was seen more than once but under ten times. This chain links TRBV7-9 with TRBJ1-4; no reliable D call. V lost 4 bases and J 1 base, leaving 10 bases between the germline ends. There are 15 residues in the CDR3. In germline, CDR1 is SEHNR, CDR2 FQNEAQ (reference sequence). In nucleotides, the CDR3 is TGTGCCAGCAGCTCCTCGGGTGGAACTAATGAAAAACTGTTTTTT. It encodes CASSSSGGTNEKLFF.

This clone was counted between two and nine times. This chain links TRBV6-1 with TRBJ1-2; TRBD1 aligns across 7 bases. The CDR3 runs to 16 residues. CDR1 is MNHNS and CDR2 is SASEGT in the germline V gene. V lost 0 bases and J lost 2; bases outside the gene matches: 6. The CDR3 DNA follows: TGTGCCAGCAGTGAAGCCAGGATACAGGGGAACTATGGCTACACCTTC. Amino acid sequence: CASSEARIQGNYGYTF.

In DNA form, the CDR3 reads TGTGCCTTCACGGGACAGAACGTCATCGTCTATGGCTACACCTTC. Encoded protein: CAFTGQNVIVYGYTF. The chain uses TRBV30 and TRBJ1-2; TRBD1 matches 7 bases. This CDR3 is built from 15 residues. The V segment lost 7 bases and the J segment 4 bases; nucleotides outside the gene matches: 15. Germline CDR1 is GTSNPN and CDR2 is SVGIG (reference sequence).

This clone was counted between two and nine times. The chain combines TRBV11-3 with TRBJ2-3; 8 bases line up with TRBD1. V trimming: 4 bases; J trimming: 5 bases; junction bases outside the gene matches: 11. This CDR3 is built from 16 residues. Per the germline V gene, CDR1 is SGHNT and CDR2 is YENEEA. Here the CDR3 reads CASSSSTQGAGDTQYF. The CDR3 DNA sequence: TGTGCCAGCAGCTCGTCAACTCAGGGGGCGGGAGATACGCAGTATTTT. Combining the CDR3 with reference TRBV11-3 and TRBJ2-3 gives the whole variable domain EAGVVQSPRYKIIEKKQPVAFWCNPISGHNTLYWYLQNLGQGPELLIRYENEEAVDDSQLPKDRFSAERLKGVDSTLKIQPAELGDSAVYLCASSSSTQGAGDTQYFGPGTRLTVL.

This clone was found a few times. V is TRBV30 and J is TRBJ1-6, with 7 positions matching TRBD1. Trimming at V came to 3 bases and at J to 10 bases, leaving 6 bases not matched to a gene. CDR1 GTSNPN and CDR2 SVGIG come from the germline V gene (reference sequence). This CDR3 contains 13 residues. The chain's CDR3 is CAWRRDRDSPLHF. The CDR3 DNA follows: TGTGCCTGGAGGCGGGACAGAGACTCACCCCTCCACTTT.

This clone was counted only a few times. DNA for the CDR3: TGTGCCAGCAGCATACAGGGGACTGAAGCTTTCTTT. Translated: CASSIQGTEAFF. The chain combines TRBV7-2 with TRBJ1-1; 7 bases line up with TRBD1. This CDR3 region has 12 residues. V lost 5 bases and J lost 5; bases outside the gene matches: 2. Germline CDR1 and CDR2: SGHTA and FQGNSA.

V gene TRBV6-5 combines with J gene TRBJ1-3; D is unresolved. V lost 2 bases and J lost 0, with 8 bases in between. Germline V gene lookup returns CDR1 MNHEY and CDR2 SVGAGI. This CDR3 region has 15 residues. The CDR3, as DNA: TGTGCCAGCAGTTACGAGAGAGCCTCTGGAAACACCATATATTTT. Translated, it gives CASSYERASGNTIYF.